These 5 T cell receptor beta chains were sequenced from one sample in a study of T-cell reconstitution after alpha-beta-depleted transplantation in children. Preparation of the TCRbeta library was carried out with unique molecular identifiers. MiXCR was run by TCRdb on the PCR reads, yielding one entry per CDR3 protein. The sample consists of approximately 510,000 distinct CDR3 sequences, around 17% of them appearing once. This specimen consisted of PBMCs from the stem cell graft donor, obtained from the stem cell graft. The receptors were gathered from a human donor who donated a stem cell graft to a child with acute lymphoblastic leukemia.

This clonotype was detected a few times. The junction differs from germline at one of its ends, possibly a read error. This chain uses TRBV19 with TRBJ2-3, with TRBD2 identical over 13 bases. The CDR3 is 17 amino acids. Germline lookup yields CDR1 LNHDA and CDR2 SQIVND (reference sequence). CDR3 in DNA: TGTGTCAGTAGTATAGGAAGTGGACTAGCGGGAGCAGATACGCAGTATTTT. Its translation: CVSSIGSGLAGADTQYF.

The chain has TRBV11-2 and TRBJ2-1, with 8 bases lining up with TRBD2. CDR1 and CDR2 (germline): SGHAT, FQNNGV. V dropped 10 bases and J dropped 6; count of bases not matched to a gene: 14. The CDR3 is made up of 15 amino acids. CDR3 residues: CANQNYAGGPNEQFF. CDR3 coding DNA: TGTGCCAACCAGAACTACGCGGGAGGACCCAATGAGCAGTTCTTC.

The chain's CDR3 is CSARADRDYEQYF. The CDR3 DNA sequence: TGCAGTGCTAGAGCCGACAGGGACTACGAGCAGTACTTC. V gene TRBV20-1 combines with J gene TRBJ2-7; 7 bases are shared with TRBD1. Germline loops: CDR1 DFQATT, CDR2 SNEGSKA (reference sequence). The trim removed 1 base at V and 3 bases at J, leaving 3 bases unmatched. This CDR3 comprises 13 residues.

This clonotype was recorded many times. An end of the junction does not agree with germline; a read error may underlie this. V and J are TRBV20-1 and TRBJ2-1; the D is unclear. This CDR3 is built from 11 residues. CDR1 is DFQATT and CDR2 is SNEGSKA in the germline V gene (reference sequence). The CDR3 reads CSARDVLERFF. CDR3 DNA sequence: TGCAGTGCTAGAGATGTATTGGAGCGGTTCTTC.

In this sample, this clonotype turned up many times. The chain carries TRBV5-1 and TRBJ2-7; 7 bases are a match to TRBD2. The germline CDR1 and CDR2 sequences are SGHRS and YFSETQ. The CDR3 loop spans 15 amino acids. V gave up 2 bases and J gave up 2 bases; unmatched junction bases: 7. The CDR3, as DNA: TGCGCCAGCAGCTTCAGTGCTAGCGGTACCTACGAGCAGTACTTC. Protein sequence: CASSFSASGTYEQYF.